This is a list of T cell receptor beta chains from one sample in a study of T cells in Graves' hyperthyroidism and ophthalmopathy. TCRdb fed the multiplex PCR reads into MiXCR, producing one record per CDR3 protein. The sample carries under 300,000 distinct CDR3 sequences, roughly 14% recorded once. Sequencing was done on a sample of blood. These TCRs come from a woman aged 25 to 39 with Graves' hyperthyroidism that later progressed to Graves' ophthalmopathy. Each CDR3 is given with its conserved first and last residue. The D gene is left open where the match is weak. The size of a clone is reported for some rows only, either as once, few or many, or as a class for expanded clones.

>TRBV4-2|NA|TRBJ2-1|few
TGTGCCAGCAGCCAAGATCCACCGGGACTCCTTCGGGATGAGCAGTTCTTC
CASSQDPPGLLRDEQFF
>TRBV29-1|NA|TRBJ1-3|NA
TGCAGCGTTGAAGGGGAGGGGTCCATATATTTT
CSVEGEGSIYF
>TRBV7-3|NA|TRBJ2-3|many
TGTGCCAGCAGCTCGACGGTGGATACGCAGTATTTT
CASSSTVDTQYF
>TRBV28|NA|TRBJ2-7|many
TGTGCCAGCAGCCTCCCGTTGGGGGCCTACGAGCAGTACTTC
CASSLPLGAYEQYF
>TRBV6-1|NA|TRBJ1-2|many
TGTGCCAGCAGTTACGACGTCGGCTATGGCTACACCTTC
CASSYDVGYGYTF
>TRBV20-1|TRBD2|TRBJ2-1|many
TGCAGTGCCCAGACTAGCGGGAGGCTGGATGAGCAGTTCTTC
CSAQTSGRLDEQFF
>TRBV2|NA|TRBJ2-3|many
TGTGCCAGCAGTGAACTAAGGGCCGATCGCACAGATACGCAGTATTTT
CASSELRADRTDTQYF
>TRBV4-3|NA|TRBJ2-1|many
TGCGCCAGCAGCCAAGGGACGGGCTCCTACAATGAGCAGTTCTTC
CASSQGTGSYNEQFF
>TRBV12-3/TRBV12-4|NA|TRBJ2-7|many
TGTGCCAGCAGGACCGGGACTGCCTCCTACGAGCAGTACTTC
CASRTGTASYEQYF
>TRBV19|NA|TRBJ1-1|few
TGTGCCAGTACCCTGGGGGGGGACTCTGAAGCTTTCTTT
CASTLGGDSEAFF
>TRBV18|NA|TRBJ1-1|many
TGTGCCAGCTCACCACCCGGGGGTGGCACTGAAGCTTTCTTT
CASSPPGGGTEAFF
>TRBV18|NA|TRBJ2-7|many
TGTGCCAGCTCACCACCGAGAACCCCCTACGAGCAGTACTTC
CASSPPRTPYEQYF
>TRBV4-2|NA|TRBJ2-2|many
TGTGCCAGCAGCCAAGATTGGCCGGGGGAGCTGTTTTTT
CASSQDWPGELFF
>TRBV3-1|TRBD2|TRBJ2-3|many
TGTGCCAGCAGCCAAGAGACTAGCGGGAACCCCTTGGCGCAGTATTTT
CASSQETSGNPLAQYF
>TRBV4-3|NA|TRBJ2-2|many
TGCGCCAGCAGCCACGGACAGAACACCGGGGAGCTGTTTTTT
CASSHGQNTGELFF
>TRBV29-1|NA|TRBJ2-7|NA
TGCAGCGGTTCACCGGGTCTCCCGGGGGAGCAGTACTTC
CSGSPGLPGEQYF
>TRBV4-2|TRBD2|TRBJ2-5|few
TGTGCCAGCAGCCTGACTAGCGGGAGGGGACAAGAGACCCAGTACTTC
CASSLTSGRGQETQYF
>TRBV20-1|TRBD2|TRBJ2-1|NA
TGCAGTGCTAGAGCGGGAGGGCCCGGGAATGAGCAGTTCTTC
CSARAGGPGNEQFF
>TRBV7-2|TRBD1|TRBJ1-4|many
TGTGCCAGCAGCTCTTGGGGGGACAGCAATGAAAAACTGTTTTTT
CASSSWGDSNEKLFF
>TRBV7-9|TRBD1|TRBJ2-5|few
TGTGCCAGCAGCTTATACGGGACAGGGAGTGATAGAGAAGAGACCCAGTACTTC
CASSLYGTGSDREETQYF
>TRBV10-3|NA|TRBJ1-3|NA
TGTGCCATCAGTGAGTTGCATCCCCGAAACACCATATATTTT
CAISELHPRNTIYF
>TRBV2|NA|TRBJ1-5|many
TGTGCCAGCAGTGACTGGGGACCTGAGGGCAATCAGCCCCAGCATTTT
CASSDWGPEGNQPQHF
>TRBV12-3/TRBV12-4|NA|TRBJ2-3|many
TGTGCCAGCAGCCACGCTAGCACAGATACGCAGTATTTT
CASSHASTDTQYF
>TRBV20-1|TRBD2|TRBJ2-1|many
TGCAGTGCTACAGCGGGATCCTACAATGAGCAGTTTTTC
CSATAGSYNEQFF
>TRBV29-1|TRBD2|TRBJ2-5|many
TGCAGCGTTCCTCTAGCGGGAGGCCATAAAGAGACCCAGTACTTC
CSVPLAGGHKETQYF
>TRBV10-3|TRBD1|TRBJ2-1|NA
TGTGCCATCAGGGGACAGGGGGATGCCTACAATGAGCAGTTCTTC
CAIRGQGDAYNEQFF
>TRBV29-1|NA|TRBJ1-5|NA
TGCAGCGTTGAAGCCGGGCGGGCCCAGCATTTT
CSVEAGRAQHF
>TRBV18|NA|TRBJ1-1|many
TGTGCCAGCTCACGCTTTGACGGGAGGAACACTGAAGCTTTCTTT
CASSRFDGRNTEAFF
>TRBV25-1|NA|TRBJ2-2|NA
TGTGCCAGCACACAGGGTACCGGGGAGCTGTTTTTT
CASTQGTGELFF
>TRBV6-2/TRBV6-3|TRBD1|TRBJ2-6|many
TGTGCCAGCATGGCCGGGACAGGGACTGCTGGGGCCAACGTCCTGACTTTC
CASMAGTGTAGANVLTF
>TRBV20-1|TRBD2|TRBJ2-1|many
TGCAGTGCTAGAGATCGAGCTAGCGGGAGGAATGAGCAGTTCTTC
CSARDRASGRNEQFF
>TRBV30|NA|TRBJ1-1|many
TGTGCCTGGAATGGGGGGAGGGGGACTGAAGCTTTCTTT
CAWNGGRGTEAFF
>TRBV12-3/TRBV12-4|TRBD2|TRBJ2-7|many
TGTGCCAGCAGTTGGGCTAGCGGGCCCTCCTACGAGCAGTACTTC
CASSWASGPSYEQYF
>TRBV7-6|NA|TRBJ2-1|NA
TGTCCCAGCAGCTACAGGGACTACTATACTGAGCAGTTCTTC
CPSSYRDYYTEQFF
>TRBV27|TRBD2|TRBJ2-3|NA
TGTGCCAGCAGTTCCCAGGGAGCGGGAGATGAAGATACGCAGTATTTT
CASSSQGAGDEDTQYF
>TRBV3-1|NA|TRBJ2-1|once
TGTGCCAGCAGCAACCGGGACTTAGAGAATGAGCAGTTCTTC
CASSNRDLENEQFF
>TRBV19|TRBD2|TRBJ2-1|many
TGTGCCAGTAGGTTGCTAGCGGGAGTATGGAATGAGCAGTTCTTC
CASRLLAGVWNEQFF
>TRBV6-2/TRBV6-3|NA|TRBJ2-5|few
TGTGCCAGGACTGGGGAGACCCAGTACTTC
CARTGETQYF